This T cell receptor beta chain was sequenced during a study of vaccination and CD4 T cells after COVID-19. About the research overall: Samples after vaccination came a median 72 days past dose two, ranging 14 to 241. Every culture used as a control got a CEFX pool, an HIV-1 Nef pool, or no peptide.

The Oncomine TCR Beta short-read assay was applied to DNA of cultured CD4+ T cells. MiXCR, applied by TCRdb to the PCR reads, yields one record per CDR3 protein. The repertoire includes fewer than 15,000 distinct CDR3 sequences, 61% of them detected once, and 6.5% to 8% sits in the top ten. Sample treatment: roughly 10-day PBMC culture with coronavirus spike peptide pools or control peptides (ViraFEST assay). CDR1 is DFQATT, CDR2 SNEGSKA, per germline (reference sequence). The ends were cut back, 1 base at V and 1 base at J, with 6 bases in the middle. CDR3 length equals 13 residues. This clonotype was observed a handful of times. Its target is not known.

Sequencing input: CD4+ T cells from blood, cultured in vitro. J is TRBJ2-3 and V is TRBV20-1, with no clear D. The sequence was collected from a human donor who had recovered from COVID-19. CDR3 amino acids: CSARVGRTDTQYF. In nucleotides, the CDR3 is TGCAGTGCTAGAGTCGGTCGCACAGATACGCAGTATTTT.